The present T cell receptor (beta chain) was sequenced within a study of CD8+CD57+ T cells in acquired aplastic anemia. Study-wide context: Sorting CD4+ and CD8+ cells gave DNA averaging approximately 3 ug. Broader study findings: Patients shared twenty-nine CD8+ CDR3 sequences with controls.

In germline, CDR1 is SGHVS, CDR2 FQNEAQ. The CDR3 extends over 12 residues, inclusive of both ends. CDR3 and TCR beta VDJ profiling relied on a genomic DNA template. TCRdb re-analysed the reads in MiXCR, keeping a single row per CDR3 protein. The sample consists of 260,000 or so distinct CDR3 sequences, approximately 82% of them appearing once. About this clonotype: What it recognizes is unknown. Without the conserved terminal phenylalanine or tryptophan, this CDR3 likely stems from a read error. Because the CDR3's place on the DNA is in doubt, the DNA is left out and the CDR3 is given as listed by TCRdb.

Individuals selected for sequencing had exhibited CD8+CD57+ cell expansion on flow cytometry. The rearrangement joins TRBV7-8 to TRBJ2-5; the DNA was not compared with TRBD2, the D call given in the table. The TCR comes from a human donor with aplastic anemia. The material sequenced was sorted CD4+, CD8+, or CD8+CD57+ T cells (not recorded which) from PBMCs. CDR3 loop: CASSGARGTEYH.